A selection of T cell receptor beta chains follows, all from one sample in a study of glioma-infiltrating T cells. TCRdb ran MiXCR on the multiplex PCR reads and lists one entry per CDR3 protein. The sample lists roughly 200,000 distinct CDR3 sequences; under 55% were seen once. Sequenced sample: glioma tissue, nonneoplastic brain tissue, or PBMCs (not recorded which). These TCRs come from a human donor with low-grade glioma or glioblastoma, undergoing nonglioma brain surgery, or in good health (not recorded which). Both conserved end residues are part of each CDR3. Clone sizes are given selectively: once, few, many, or a class where the clone is expanded.

cdr3_aa	j_call	clone_size	v_call
CASKRLAGVPHSYNEQFF	TRBJ2-1	many	TRBV6-1
CASSVDESGQEETQYF	TRBJ2-5	.	TRBV9
CASSQTGAMGNIEAFF	TRBJ1-1	once	TRBV18
CASSEESTDTQYF	TRBJ2-3	few	TRBV2
CASSWVDRGGATEAFF	TRBJ1-1	.	TRBV5-5
CANSLQVAFTDTQYF	TRBJ2-3	once	TRBV5-1
CAKYRGNEQFF	TRBJ2-1	many	TRBV28
CASTPQDGDTQYF	TRBJ2-3	few	TRBV19
CASSFEESTEAFF	TRBJ1-1	many	TRBV28
CASSQSSGLANEQFF	TRBJ2-1	.	TRBV3-1
CASSLYKAGEETQYF	TRBJ2-5	many	TRBV27
CASSRTSETYEQYF	TRBJ2-7	many	TRBV4-1
CASTLQFLGADTEAFF	TRBJ1-1	many	TRBV28
CATEDQTGAGTQYF	TRBJ2-5	.	TRBV24-1
CSVKTGAQPQHF	TRBJ1-5	few	TRBV29-1
CASSPVQGASNIQYF	TRBJ2-4	.	TRBV7-6
CASAPRGGTEAFF	TRBJ1-1	.	TRBV2
CASSRDRGRETQYF	TRBJ2-5	few	TRBV12-3/TRBV12-4
CASDKASSGNTIYF	TRBJ1-3	.	TRBV12-3/TRBV12-4
CASGRDYSYNEQFF	TRBJ2-1	many	TRBV28
CASSLSPQGGSDTQYF	TRBJ2-3	.	TRBV27
CASRDRVDSNQPQHF	TRBJ1-5	.	TRBV6-2/TRBV6-3
CASRGAGEVTGELFF	TRBJ2-2	.	TRBV2
CSAKGQNNSPLHF	TRBJ1-6	many	TRBV20-1
CSAGERGSQPQHF	TRBJ1-5	.	TRBV29-1
CATRGEVGYTEAFF	TRBJ1-1	many	TRBV2
CASSIKELLGTEAFF	TRBJ1-1	.	TRBV19
CASSLLATDTQYF	TRBJ2-3	few	TRBV12-3/TRBV12-4
CASSTSGLPNNEQFF	TRBJ2-1	many	TRBV6-1
CASSLTDSSYEQYF	TRBJ2-7	few	TRBV5-1
CASSFQSSGTRLFEQYF	TRBJ2-7	many	TRBV27
CARSRDGLGQPQHF	TRBJ1-5	.	TRBV12-3/TRBV12-4
CASKVGGAYNEQFF	TRBJ2-1	many	TRBV27
CASSEGAGGLYEQYF	TRBJ2-3	.	TRBV2
CASSFGGRVTQYF	TRBJ2-5	many	TRBV28
CASSGRGTGELFF	TRBJ2-2	many	TRBV25-1
CASSTFSHSSYNEQFF	TRBJ2-1	many	TRBV6-1
CASSVFLMGQGTDTQYF	TRBJ2-3	few	TRBV2
CASTTMYRGGQPQHF	TRBJ1-5	.	TRBV28
CASSQGGSLQGTQYF	TRBJ2-5	.	TRBV3-1
CSAYSRAGNTIYF	TRBJ1-3	many	TRBV20-1
CSAQGGVGSNYCYTF	TRBJ1-2	.	TRBV29-1
CATSDSGQGTDTQYF	TRBJ2-3	many	TRBV24-1
CASSPGAAQETQYF	TRBJ2-5	few	TRBV18
CSTKQGAKTYEQYF	TRBJ2-7	.	TRBV20-1
CASRDGWKETQYF	TRBJ2-5	many	TRBV4-1
CASKCGSTYERYF	TRBJ2-7	.	TRBV6-1
CANSGMGSGSADTQYF	TRBJ2-3	few	TRBV15
CASSDSLSSTGTQYF	TRBJ2-3	.	TRBV6-8